This passage covers 7 T cell receptor beta chains from one sample sequenced in a study of cytomegalovirus exposure and HLA in healthy donors. 13 Jbeta primers and 60 Vbeta primers were used for the PCR. The assay was immunoSEQ multiplex PCR, and TCRdb's table has in-frame clones only and misses some. Its table lists approximately 40,000 clones. Input material: PBMCs. The receptors here all came from a human donor in good health.

Worth noting for this clone: At one end, the junction sequence differs from germline, possibly due to a read error. V gene TRBV7-7 combines with J gene TRBJ2-1; D call uncertain. The CDR3 has 11 residues. Looked up from germline, CDR1 is SSHAT and CDR2 is FNYEAQ (reference sequence). As DNA, the CDR3 is TGTGCTAGCAGGAGATACAATGAGCAGTTCTTC. Translation gives CASRRYNEQFF.

The V gene is TRBV11-2, the J gene TRBJ1-1, with 7 positions matching TRBD1. CDR1 and CDR2 from the germline V gene are SGHAT and FQNNGV. This CDR3 comprises 16 residues. V lost 2 bases and J lost 1; bases outside the gene matches: 7. In DNA, the CDR3 is TGTGCCAGCAGCTTATATCTGGGACAGAAGAACACTGAAGCTTTCTTT. This translates into CASSLYLGQKNTEAFF.

The rearrangement joins TRBV28 to TRBJ2-7, with D perhaps matching TRBD1 (6 bases). V dropped 6 bases and J dropped 2 bases, with 8 bases sitting between them. Germline assignment: CDR1 MDHEN and CDR2 SYDVKM. This CDR3 comprises 12 residues. CDR3 DNA: TGTGCCAGCAGGAGGGGGACCTACGAGCAGTACTTC. Its translation: CASRRGTYEQYF.

The DNA for the CDR3 is TGTGCCAGCAGCCAACCGGGAGCCTACGAGCAGTACTTC. Translation gives CASSQPGAYEQYF. The chain combines TRBV6-6 with TRBJ2-7, with D perhaps TRBD2 (6 bases). CDR1 is MNHNY, CDR2 SVGAGI, per germline (reference sequence). The CDR3 sequence is 13 residues long. V was shortened by 6 bases and J by 2 bases, with 11 bases between the two germline ends.

The chain recombines TRBV30 with TRBJ1-2; D gene unclear. The CDR3 sequence is 14 residues long. Trimming cost V 5 bases and J 1 base, with 14 bases left between them. The V gene's germline CDR1 is GTSNPN and CDR2 SVGIG (reference sequence). The CDR3 loop is CAWLRGSYNYGYTF. The CDR3 DNA is TGTGCCTGGCTTCGAGGATCCTATAACTATGGCTACACCTTC.

Comments on this clone: A read error may produce the germline difference seen at one junction end. The chain uses TRBV18 and TRBJ1-1; perhaps TRBD1 as D (6 bases). The CDR3 is 14 residues long. The V gene's germline CDR1 is KGHSH and CDR2 LQKENI. DNA of the CDR3: TGTGCCAGCTCACCGGGACAACAGGCGGCTGAAGATTTCTTT. Translated, it gives CASSPGQQAAEDFF.

The V and J genes are TRBV30 and TRBJ2-1; 16 bases are a match to TRBD2. The CDR3 sequence is 15 residues long. CDR1 and CDR2 from the germline V gene are GTSNPN and SVGIG (reference sequence). V was clipped by 3 bases and J by 7 bases; unmatched bases: 3. DNA for the CDR3: TGTGCCTGGAGGGGACTAGCGGGGGGGAGGAATGAGCAGTTCTTC. Protein product: CAWRGLAGGRNEQFF.